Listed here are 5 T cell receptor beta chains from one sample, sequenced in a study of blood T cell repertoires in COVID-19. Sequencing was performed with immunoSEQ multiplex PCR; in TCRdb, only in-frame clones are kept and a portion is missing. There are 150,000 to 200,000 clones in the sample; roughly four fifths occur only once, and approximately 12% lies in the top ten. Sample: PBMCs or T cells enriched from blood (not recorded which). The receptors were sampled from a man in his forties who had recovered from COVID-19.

For the CDR3, the DNA is TGTGCCAGCAGCTCACCGGGACGCGGGAATAATGAGCAGTTCTTC. This encodes CASSSPGRGNNEQFF. This chain connects TRBV11-2 to TRBJ2-1; D is possibly TRBD2 (6 bases). V gave up 4 bases and J gave up 7 bases, with 17 bases separating them. Per germline, CDR1 SGHAT and CDR2 FQNNGV. The CDR3 has 15 amino acids.

CDR3 sequence (DNA): TGTGCCAGCAGAGGAGGTCACGGAGCTTTCTTT. It codes for CASRGGHGAFF. The V and J genes are TRBV6-5 and TRBJ1-1; D is ambiguous. Germline values: CDR1 MNHEY, CDR2 SVGAGI. Deletions cut 6 bases from V and 10 bases from J, with 12 bases between. This CDR3 spans 11 amino acids.

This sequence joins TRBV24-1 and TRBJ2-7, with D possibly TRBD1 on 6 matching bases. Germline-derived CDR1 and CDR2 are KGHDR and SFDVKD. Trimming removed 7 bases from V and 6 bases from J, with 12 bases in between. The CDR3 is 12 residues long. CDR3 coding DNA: TGTGCCACCAGACAGGGTTCCGGCGAGCAGTACTTC. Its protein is CATRQGSGEQYF.

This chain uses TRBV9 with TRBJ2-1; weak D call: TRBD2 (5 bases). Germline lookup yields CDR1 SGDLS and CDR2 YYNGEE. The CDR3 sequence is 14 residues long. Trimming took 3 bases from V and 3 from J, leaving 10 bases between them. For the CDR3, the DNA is TGTGCCAGCAGCGAATTAGCGAGCTACAATGAGCAGTTCTTC. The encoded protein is CASSELASYNEQFF.

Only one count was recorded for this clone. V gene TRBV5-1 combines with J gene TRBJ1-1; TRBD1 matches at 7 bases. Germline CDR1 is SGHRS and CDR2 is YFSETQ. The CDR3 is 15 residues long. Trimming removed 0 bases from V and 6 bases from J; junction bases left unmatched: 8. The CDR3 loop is CASSLGDRVIAEAFF. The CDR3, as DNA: TGCGCCAGCAGCTTGGGTGACAGGGTCATTGCTGAAGCTTTCTTT. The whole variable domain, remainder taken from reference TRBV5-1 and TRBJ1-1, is KAGVTQTPRYLIKTRGQQVTLSCSPISGHRSVSWYQQTPGQGLQFLFEYFSETQRNKGNFPGRFSGRQFSNSRSEMNVSTLELGDSALYLCASSLGDRVIAEAFFGQGTRLTVV.